A single TCR beta chain is shown here with its context. Its antigen has not been determined. Base qualities are not provided; no much larger clone lies one nucleotide away. The data belong to a study of vaccination and CD4 T cells after COVID-19 (dated 2022 in TCRdb). Describing the broader study: Six males and four females were included in the convalescent cohort, with two Hispanic individuals, seven Caucasians, two Asians and one multiracial person represented. The cultures were stimulated with overlapping spike peptide pools from SARS-CoV-2 and from the common cold coronaviruses HCoV-NL63, HCoV-OC43 and HCoV-229E. Participants received two doses of either the Pfizer-BioNTech BNT162b2 vaccine (n=8) or the Moderna mRNA-1273 vaccine (n=2). Control cultures used a CEFX viral epitope pool as positive control, an HIV-1 Nef peptide pool as negative control, or no peptide. Post-vaccine blood samples were collected a median of about 66 days after the second vaccine dose, ranging from roughly 12 to 250 days. Post-COVID blood samples were collected from convalescent patients a median of about 92 days after diagnosis, with a range of roughly 30 to 161 days. In 10 COVID-19 convalescent patients and a few infection-naive healthy vaccine recipients, the spike-specific CD4+ TCR repertoire before mRNA vaccination was compared with the repertoire after mRNA vaccination. Study-level results and caveats: In convalescent patients, a median 86.3% of post-vaccine SARS-CoV-2-reactive clones were detected only after vaccination, suggesting vaccine-specific priming. The study included relatively few convalescent patients and did not analyze early timepoints after natural infection. Of the vaccine-specific clones in convalescent patients, 304 of 307, or nearly all, reacted only to SARS-CoV-2 spike and did not cross-react with common cold coronaviruses. The median number of SARS-CoV-2-reactive clonotypes rose from under 25 after infection to roughly 40 after vaccination, but the change was not significant.

Spanning cysteine to phenylalanine, the CDR3 consists of 13 amino acids. Only the CDR3 region is kept as DNA, spanning 39 bases read in frame from base 1. V lost 3 bases and J lost 8 bases; the stretch between them is 8 bases long. The CDR1 and CDR2 encoded by the germline V gene are MNHNS and SASEGT. Libraries were made using PCR. TCR sequencing of DNA from cultured CD4+ T cells used the Oncomine TCR Beta short-read assay at the Johns Hopkins FTIC core. Genomic DNA was extracted from the cultured CD4+ T cells with the QIAamp micro DNA kit. Oncomine TCR Beta libraries from cultured CD4+ T cells were pooled using unique dual indexes and sequenced on an Illumina iSeq 100. Per the original workflow: Non-productive sequences were filtered out, and CDR3s that did not start with C, did not end with F or W, or were shorter than 7 amino acids were discarded. The MANAFEST web application identified antigen-specific clonotypes by comparing peptide-stimulated wells against reference wells and other culture wells. For a clone to be called positive, the clone needed an FDR below 0.05, an odds ratio above 5, and a productive frequency above 0.1% in at least two of three replicate wells. Clonotypes that were significantly expanded in both SARS-CoV-2 spike wells and at least one common cold coronavirus spike condition were defined as cross-reactive. CDR3 homology was assessed with Levenshtein distances (stringdist) and unrooted phylogenetic trees (ape) in R version 3.6.1. The public reads were quality trimmed at Q25 with fastp and then assembled into clones with MiXCR by TCRdb, keeping productive beta chains. Each entry is one CDR3 protein sequence, shown with its most common DNA and genes. These V and J calls derive from TCRdb rather than the authors' analysis. In this sample the table shows approximately 21,000 distinct CDR3 sequences, approximately 59% of which occur a single time. Of the sample, roughly 15% is held by the ten largest clones.

The sample's treatment or condition label, decoded: approximately 9-day PBMC culture with coronavirus spike peptide pools or control peptides (ViraFEST assay). The study used the ViraFEST assay, which expanded antigen-specific T cells with peptide pools and then identified expanded clonotypes by TCR sequencing. The absence of prior SARS-CoV-2 infection in healthy vaccine recipients was confirmed by negative nucleocapsid antibody tests before and after vaccination. Each well held more than 1.5 million PBMCs cultured in IMDM containing around 5% human AB serum and approximately 9.4 IU/ml IL-2, with roughly 9.2 ug/ml peptide pools added. Half of the culture medium was replaced with fresh IL-2-containing medium on days 3 and 7. After roughly nine days of culture, CD4+ T cells were isolated by negative selection using the EasySep CD4+ T cell isolation kit. Ficoll-Paque Plus gradient centrifugation was used to isolate PBMCs from whole blood, and the isolated PBMCs were then either used fresh or cryopreserved at -140C. In general, triplicate wells were set up for every culture condition.

The chain joins TRBV6-1 to TRBJ1-6; the D segment cannot be called with confidence. This receptor was obtained from a human donor who received a COVID-19 vaccine. The source was CD4+ T cells from blood, cultured in vitro, collected after SARS-CoV-2 vaccination. The CDR3 region reads CASSDRPDSPLHF. The bases read TGTGCCAGCAGTGACCGACCGGATTCACCCCTCCACTTT.